The present T cell receptor (beta chain) was sequenced within a study of technical replicates of blood from a handful of donors. This CDR3 comprises 12 residues. Germline V gene sequence: CDR1 GTSNPN, CDR2 SVGIG (reference sequence). The V end was cut by 5 bases, the J end by 5 bases, with 12 bases between. Profiled with immunoSEQ multiplex PCR; TCRdb holds only in-frame clones, not every one. This sample has approximately 79,000 clones, with more than 85% found just once. The V and J genes are TRBV30 and TRBJ2-5; D possibly corresponds to TRBD1 (6 bases). The source material was T cells isolated from PBMCs. This TCR was recovered from a human donor in good health. The CDR3 protein is CAWGDTEETQYF. Here the CDR3 DNA reads TGTGCCTGGGGGGACACGGAGGAGACCCAGTACTTC.